This is a list of T cell receptor beta chains from one sample in a study of T cell responses to AZD1222 COVID-19 vaccine. Generated by immunoSEQ multiplex PCR, the TCRdb table keeps only in-frame clones and is missing some. The sample contains roughly 200,000 clones, 80% to 95% of which appear only once. Sequenced here: peripheral blood, sampled 28 days after the second dose of the MenACWY control vaccine. The receptor set was obtained from an adult who received the MenACWY meningococcal vaccine as a control. Each CDR3 is given with its conserved first and last residue. A D gene is named only where the DNA matches it firmly. Clone size is stated in some rows and not others, as once, few, many or a class when expanded.

>-|-|TRBV2|TRBJ1-4
CASRTNLGSNEKLFF
TGTGCCAGCAGGACGAACCTAGGATCAAATGAAAAACTGTTTTTT
>-|-|TRBV28|TRBJ1-1
CASSSRGSYTEAFF
TGTGCCAGCAGCTCGCGGGGTTCCTACACTGAAGCTTTCTTT
>-|-|TRBV7-7|TRBJ2-7
CASSKDSTYHEQYF
TGTGCCAGCAGCAAGGACAGTACGTATCACGAGCAGTACTTC
>-|TRBD1|TRBV6-5|TRBJ1-3
CASRRYRGTGNTIYF
TGTGCCAGCAGGCGTTACAGGGGGACTGGAAACACCATATATTTT
>-|-|TRBV19|TRBJ2-7
CASSILSSNEQYF
TGTGCCAGTAGTATCTTGTCGTCCAACGAGCAGTACTTC
>-|TRBD1|TRBV5-1|TRBJ2-7
CASSFEGADEQYF
TGCGCCAGCAGCTTCGAGGGGGCAGACGAGCAGTACTTC
>once|-|TRBV6-6|TRBJ1-6
CASSYAYSSPLHF
TGTGCCAGCAGTTACGCGTATAGTTCACCCCTCCACTTT
>once|TRBD2|TRBV9|TRBJ2-7
CASIPDGGGTPYEQYF
TGTGCCAGCATTCCCGACGGGGGAGGGACTCCCTACGAGCAGTACTTC
>-|-|TRBV19|TRBJ1-1
CASSPGTWGAFF
TGTGCCAGTAGTCCGGGGACCTGGGGAGCTTTCTTT
>-|-|TRBV5-1|TRBJ1-2
CASSLDVWQGGYGYTF
TGCGCCAGCAGCTTGGATGTTTGGCAGGGTGGTTACGGCTACACCTTC
>-|-|TRBV30|TRBJ1-2
CATGHPRGYTF
TGTGCAACGGGACATCCTAGGGGCTACACCTTC
>-|TRBD1|TRBV28|TRBJ1-2
CASSLRQGAAYGYTF
TGTGCCAGCAGTTTACGGCAGGGGGCGGCCTATGGCTACACCTTC
>-|TRBD1|TRBV7-9|TRBJ1-2
CASSPSRDRSAGYTF
TGTGCCAGCAGCCCGTCCCGGGACAGGTCGGCCGGCTACACCTTC
>-|-|TRBV29-1|TRBJ1-1
CSVSLGANEAFF
TGCAGCGTATCCCTCGGGGCGAATGAAGCTTTCTTT
>-|TRBD1|TRBV3-1/TRBV3-2|TRBJ1-2
CASSWTGDYGYTF
TGTGCCAGCAGCTGGACAGGAGACTATGGCTACACCTTC
>once|TRBD1|TRBV24-1|TRBJ2-3
CATSDPGQGATDTQYF
TGTGCCACCAGTGATCCGGGACAGGGGGCTACGGATACGCAGTATTTT
>-|-|TRBV16|TRBJ1-3
CASSQSPSGYGNTIYF
TGTGCCAGCAGCCAAAGCCCGTCAGGGTATGGAAACACCATATATTTT
>-|-|TRBV2|TRBJ1-6
CASSEWPGVGSPLHF
TGTGCCAGCAGTGAGTGGCCAGGGGTAGGGTCACCCCTCCACTTT
>-|TRBD2|TRBV4-2|TRBJ2-3
CASSQDGTSGADTQYF
TGTGCCAGCAGCCAAGACGGGACTAGCGGGGCGGATACGCAGTATTTT
>-|-|TRBV7-2|TRBJ1-4
CASSLGLGRSNEKLFF
TGTGCCAGCAGCTTAGGGTTGGGACGGAGTAATGAAAAACTGTTTTTT
>-|-|TRBV7-9|TRBJ2-7
CASSPKGWGNEQYF
TGTGCCAGCAGCCCCAAGGGGTGGGGTAACGAGCAGTACTTC
>-|-|TRBV15|TRBJ1-4
CATSRDLRGYNEKLFF
TGTGCCACCAGCAGAGACCTACGGGGATATAATGAAAAACTGTTTTTT
>-|-|TRBV7-9|TRBJ1-1
CASSLAGPRNTEAFF
TGTGCCAGCAGCTTGGCGGGACCGCGGAACACTGAAGCTTTCTTT
>-|-|TRBV7-9|TRBJ1-5
CASSQGFGASSNQPQHF
TGTGCCAGCAGTCAAGGGTTCGGGGCCTCTAGCAATCAGCCCCAGCATTTT
>-|-|TRBV3-1/TRBV3-2|TRBJ2-3
CASSLRQGPDTQYF
TGTGCCAGCAGCCTTAGGCAGGGCCCAGATACGCAGTATTTT
>-|-|TRBV2|TRBJ1-5
CASSYSTENQPQHF
TGTGCCAGCTCCTACAGTACCGAAAATCAGCCCCAGCATTTT
>-|TRBD1|TRBV19|TRBJ2-1
CASTGQVDEQFF
TGTGCCAGTACGGGACAGGTCGATGAGCAGTTCTTC
>-|-|TRBV5-1|TRBJ1-1
CASSLVVGAEAFF
TGCGCCAGCAGCTTGGTTGTGGGGGCTGAAGCTTTCTTT
>few|-|TRBV6-2/TRBV6-3|TRBJ1-5
CASSYEMGRSTSNQPQHF
TGTGCCAGCAGTTACGAGATGGGCAGGAGCACTAGCAATCAGCCCCAGCATTTT
>-|TRBD1|TRBV11-3|TRBJ2-6
CASSRTGGASGANVLTF
TGTGCCAGCTCCCGGACAGGGGGCGCATCTGGGGCCAACGTCCTGACTTTC
>-|-|TRBV6-5|TRBJ1-6
CASSYEMTLNSPLHF
TGTGCCAGCAGTTACGAGATGACCCTTAATTCACCCCTCCACTTT
>-|TRBD2|TRBV3-1/TRBV3-2|TRBJ2-3
CASSHGAGTDTQYF
TGTGCCAGCAGCCATGGAGCGGGGACAGATACGCAGTATTTT